This T cell receptor (beta chain) was documented in a study of response to subunit inactivated influenza vaccine. The germline V gene encodes CDR1 DFQATT and CDR2 SNEGSKA (reference sequence). Between the trimmed V and J ends, which lost 0 bases and 4 bases, there was a span of 7 bases. This CDR3 is 13 amino acids long. TCRdb reanalysed the RT-PCR reads using MiXCR and keeps one entry per CDR3 protein. The data contain around 470,000 distinct CDR3 sequences, roughly 7.9% of them singletons. This TCR came from a man between 50 and 75 years old who received an inactivated influenza vaccine. This sample comprised PBMCs from blood, obtained 23 to 25 months after vaccination. This chain uses TRBV20-1 with TRBJ2-1, with unresolved D. Here the CDR3 DNA reads TGCAGTGCTAGAGATCACCCATACAATGAGCAGTTCTTC. Amino acids: CSARDHPYNEQFF.